The clone carrying this T cell receptor (beta chain) has ten or more counts. The CDR3 length is 13 residues. Trimming took off 6 bases at V and 1 base at J, with 9 bases between the two ends. CDR1 is SNHLY and CDR2 is FYNNEI in the germline V gene. This entry is derived from a study of tumor-infiltrating lymphocytes in primary liver carcinoma. TCR beta cDNA was made from approximately 500 ng total RNA with a constant-region primer. Modified slightly, ARM-PCR produced TCR beta libraries over three nested multiplex PCR rounds. A C-beta reverse primer was combined with TRBV1-TRBV30 forward primers in the first two PCR rounds, and each round had about 10 cycles. TCRdb processed the multiplex PCR reads anew with MiXCR; each CDR3 protein has one entry. The sample carries some 20,000 distinct CDR3 sequences, approximately 79% recorded once. Co-extraction yielded RNA and DNA from around 18-30 mg of unsorted bulk tissue.

Source material: liver tumor tissue from sampling region 4. Sample subset: tumor region T4, right-lateral pole. The rearrangement joins TRBV2 to TRBJ1-1; TRBD1 might be the D (5 bases). This receptor was obtained from a woman aged 25 to 39 with primary liver carcinoma and hepatitis B virus infection. CDR3 sequence reads: CASSDQGNTEAFF. DNA of the CDR3: TGTGCCAGCAGCGACCAGGGGAACACTGAAGCTTTCTTT. Variable domain in full (rest from reference TRBV2 and TRBJ1-1): EPEVTQTPSHQVTQMGQEVILRCVPISNHLYFYWYRQILGQKVEFLVSFYNNEISEKSEIFDDQFSVERPDGSNFTLKIRSTKLEDSAMYFCASSDQGNTEAFFGQGTRLTVV.